Below, 17 T cell receptor beta chains from the same sample are listed, as sequenced in a study of shared clonotypes between healthy human individuals. Positive CCR7 selection of CD45RO-negative cells yielded the naive CD8 cells, and terminally differentiated effector memory CD45RA+ cells were excluded. The protocol was immunoSEQ multiplex PCR, while the TCRdb copy is restricted to in-frame clones and leaves out a portion. Of some 630,000 clones listed, approximately 96% are singletons. The sequencing input was naive CD8+ T cells sorted from blood. Receptors were obtained from a woman aged 25 to 39 in good health.

In this sample, this clone turned up once. The chain combines TRBV23-1 with TRBJ2-1; 7 bases are shared with TRBD2. TRBV23-1 is noted as an ORF with a role that remains uncertain. The CDR3 length is 11 residues. The J segment lost 15 bases and the V segment lost 4 bases, leaving 6 bases of the junction unmatched. CDR3: CASSRSGDPFF. CDR3 bases: TGCGCCAGCAGTCGGAGCGGGGATCCGTTCTTC.

The genes are TRBV4-1 and TRBJ1-1, with D possibly being TRBD1 (5 bases). Trimming removed 2 bases at V and 1 base at J, with 11 bases between. CDR3 size: 15 residues. CDR1 is MGHRA, CDR2 YSYEKL, per germline. The DNA of the CDR3 is TGCGCCAGCAGCCAACCAACAGGACCGAACACTGAAGCTTTCTTT. This sequence encodes CASSQPTGPNTEAFF.

This clone has just one count. The V gene is TRBV2, the J gene TRBJ2-3; D possibly matches TRBD1 or TRBD2 (6 bases each). CDR3 length: 15 residues. Trimming shortened V by 10 bases and J by 1 base, and 18 bases separated the two germline ends. Looked up from germline, CDR1 is SNHLY and CDR2 is FYNNEI. The CDR3 DNA sequence: TGTGCCAATCTCGACCCCGGGGGCGGCACAGATACGCAGTATTTT. Translating it yields CANLDPGGGTDTQYF. Filled out from reference TRBV2 and TRBJ2-3, the complete variable domain reads EPEVTQTPSHQVTQMGQEVILRCVPISNHLYFYWYRQILGQKVEFLVSFYNNEISEKSEIFDDQFSVERPDGSNFTLKIRSTKLEDSAMYFCANLDPGGGTDTQYFGPGTRLTVL.

The chain combines TRBV28 with TRBJ2-2; D gene ambiguous. V was trimmed by 4 bases and J by 5 bases, leaving 11 bases between them. The CDR3 spans 14 residues. Looked up from germline, CDR1 is MDHEN and CDR2 is SYDVKM. The CDR3 bases are TGTGCCAGCAGTTGGGAAATCTGGACCGGGGAGCTGTTTTTT. Its protein is CASSWEIWTGELFF. Using reference TRBV28 and TRBJ2-2 for the parts outside the CDR3, the full variable domain is DVKVTQSSRYLVKRTGEKVFLECVQDMDHENMFWYRQDPGLGLRLIYFSYDVKMKEKGDIPEGYSVSREKKERFSLILESASTNQTSMYLCASSWEIWTGELFFGEGSRLTVL.

V is TRBV4-2 and J is TRBJ1-1, with D perhaps TRBD1 (5 bases). Germline V CDR1 and CDR2: LGHNA, YNFKEQ. V shed 2 bases and J shed 3 bases, with 10 bases lying between them. The CDR3 spans 14 residues. CDR3 sequence: CASSQLGTDTEAFF. CDR3 in DNA: TGTGCCAGCAGCCAACTGGGGACGGACACTGAAGCTTTCTTT.

The chain recombines TRBV20-1 with TRBJ2-1; 8 nucleotides align to TRBD1. Germline V CDR1 and CDR2: DFQATT, SNEGSKA (reference sequence). The CDR3 consists of 10 residues. This chain's CDR3 is CSRTGNEQFF. Here the CDR3 DNA reads TGCAGCCGGACAGGGAATGAGCAGTTCTTC.

The DNA of the CDR3 is TGTGCCAGCAGCGTAGGACGGACGGGGAACACTGAAGCTTTCTTT. Its protein is CASSVGRTGNTEAFF. The rearrangement uses TRBV9 and TRBJ1-1; D uncertain. Trimming pared 0 bases from V and 1 base from J, leaving 10 bases between. Germline V CDR1 and CDR2: SGDLS, YYNGEE. The CDR3 consists of 15 residues.

With respect to this clone: The sample holds other DNA sequences that translate to the same CDR3. This chain links TRBV27 with TRBJ2-1, with D unresolved. Germline CDR1 and CDR2: MNHEY and SMNVEV (reference sequence). V was pared by 1 base and J by 7 bases, with 2 bases between. There are 11 residues in the CDR3. This chain's CDR3 is CASSLWNEQFF. The CDR3 nucleotides read TGTGCCAGCAGTTTATGGAATGAGCAGTTCTTC.

The gene calls are TRBV5-8 and TRBJ2-2; 7 bases fit TRBD1. This CDR3 region has 15 residues. The germline CDR1 and CDR2 sequences are SGHTS and YDEGEE. Trimming took 4 bases from V and 5 from J; bases not matched to a gene: 8. CDR3 in DNA: TGTGCCAGCAGCATACGACAGGGACCGACCGGGGAGCTGTTTTTT. This gives the protein CASSIRQGPTGELFF.

The CDR3 DNA follows: TGTGCCAGCAGCTTAGATCCCCCCCGAGCCTTCCAAGAGACCCAGTACTTC. Translated: CASSLDPPRAFQETQYF. The chain recombines TRBV11-2 with TRBJ2-5; D gene uncertain. The V end was cut by 0 bases, the J end by 1 base, with 15 bases between. CDR3 size: 17 residues. CDR1 is SGHAT and CDR2 is FQNNGV in the germline V gene.

This chain joins TRBV11-1 and TRBJ2-5, with 10 bases matching TRBD2. The CDR3 runs to 15 residues. V lost 3 bases and J lost 5; bases outside the gene matches: 6. Germline CDR1 is SGHAT and CDR2 is FQDESV (reference sequence). The chain's CDR3 is CASSFQREGRETQYF. Written as DNA, the CDR3 is TGTGCCAGCAGCTTTCAGCGGGAGGGCCGGGAGACCCAGTACTTC. The full variable domain, in which reference TRBV11-1 and TRBJ2-5 provide the parts outside the CDR3, is EAEVAQSPRYKITEKSQAVAFWCDPISGHATLYWYRQILGQGPELLVQFQDESVVDDSQLPKDRFSAERLKGVDSTLKIQPAELGDSAMYLCASSFQREGRETQYFGPGTRLLVL.

CDR3: CASSESWGEQFF. The CDR3 DNA reads as TGTGCCAGCAGTGAATCATGGGGAGAGCAGTTCTTC. The J gene is TRBJ2-1, the V gene TRBV6-1, with D unclear. This CDR3 is built from 12 residues. Trimming pared 2 bases from V and 10 bases from J, leaving 9 bases between. Looked up from germline, CDR1 is MNHNS and CDR2 is SASEGT.

The J gene is TRBJ2-1, the V gene TRBV19; D unresolved. CDR1 is LNHDA, CDR2 SQIVND, per germline (reference sequence). V lost 5 bases and J lost 7, with 18 bases in between. The CDR3 is 15 amino acids. For the CDR3, the DNA is TGTGCCAGTAGTGGGTTGGTGGGCCGGGCAAATGAGCAGTTCTTC. Translating it yields CASSGLVGRANEQFF.

This clone was observed once. The V call is TRBV5-1, the J call TRBJ2-2; D remains unclear. The germline V and J ends were trimmed by 0 bases and 6 bases, with 6 bases remaining between them. The CDR3 is 13 amino acids. CDR1 and CDR2 (germline): SGHRS, YFSETQ. CDR3 region: CASSLAGPGELFF. CDR3 in DNA: TGCGCCAGCAGCTTGGCCGGCCCCGGGGAGCTGTTTTTT.

V is TRBV2 and J is TRBJ1-5; 11 bases are a match to TRBD1. Germline assignment: CDR1 SNHLY and CDR2 FYNNEI. The V and J ends lost 4 bases and 5 bases, in that order; junction bases with no gene match: 4. CDR3 length: 15 amino acids. The CDR3 loop reads CASSVGQGAYQPQHF. CDR3 nucleotide sequence: TGTGCCAGCAGTGTTGGACAGGGGGCGTATCAGCCCCAGCATTTT.

The DNA for the CDR3 is TGTGCCAGCAGTCAACAGGCCCTGGGAGAAGGCTACACCTTC. It is translated as CASSQQALGEGYTF. The genes are TRBV28 and TRBJ1-2; D might be TRBD1 (5 bases). The V end lost 5 bases, the J end lost 8 bases, and 18 bases lay between the germline ends. Per the germline V gene, CDR1 is MDHEN and CDR2 is SYDVKM. The CDR3 is 14 residues long.

The V gene is TRBV19, the J gene TRBJ2-2, with D hard to call. Trimming pared 8 bases from V and 3 bases from J, leaving 10 bases between. In germline, CDR1 is LNHDA, CDR2 SQIVND (reference sequence). CDR3 length: 13 amino acids. CDR3 region: CASLAPDTGELFF. In DNA form, the CDR3 reads TGTGCCAGTTTGGCCCCCGACACCGGGGAGCTGTTTTTT.